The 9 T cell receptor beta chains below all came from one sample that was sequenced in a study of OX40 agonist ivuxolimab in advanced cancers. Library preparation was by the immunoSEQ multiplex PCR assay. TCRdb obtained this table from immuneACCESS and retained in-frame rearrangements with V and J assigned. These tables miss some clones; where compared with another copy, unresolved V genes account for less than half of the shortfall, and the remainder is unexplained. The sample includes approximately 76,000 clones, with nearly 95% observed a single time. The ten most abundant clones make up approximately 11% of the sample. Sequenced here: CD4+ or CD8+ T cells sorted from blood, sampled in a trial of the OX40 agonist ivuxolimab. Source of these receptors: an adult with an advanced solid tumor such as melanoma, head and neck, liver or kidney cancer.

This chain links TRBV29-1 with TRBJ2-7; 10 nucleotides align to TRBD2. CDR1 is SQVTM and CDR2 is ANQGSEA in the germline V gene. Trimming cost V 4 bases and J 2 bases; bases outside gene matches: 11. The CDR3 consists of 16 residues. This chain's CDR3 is CSVVLRLAGATYEQYF. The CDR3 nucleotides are TGCAGCGTTGTATTACGTCTAGCGGGAGCTACCTACGAGCAGTACTTC.

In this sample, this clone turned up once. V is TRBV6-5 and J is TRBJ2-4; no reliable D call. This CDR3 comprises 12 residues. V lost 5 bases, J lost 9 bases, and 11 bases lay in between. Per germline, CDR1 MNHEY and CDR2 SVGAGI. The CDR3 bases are TGTGCCAGCAGTAAAAACGGGCTCATTCAGTACTTC. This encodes CASSKNGLIQYF.

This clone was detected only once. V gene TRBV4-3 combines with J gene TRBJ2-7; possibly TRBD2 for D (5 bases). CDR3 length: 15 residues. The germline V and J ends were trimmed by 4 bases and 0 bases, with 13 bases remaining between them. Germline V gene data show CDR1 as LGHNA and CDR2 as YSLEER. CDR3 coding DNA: TGCGCCAGCAGCCCGGGATCCGATAGCTCCTACGAGCAGTACTTC. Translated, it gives CASSPGSDSSYEQYF.

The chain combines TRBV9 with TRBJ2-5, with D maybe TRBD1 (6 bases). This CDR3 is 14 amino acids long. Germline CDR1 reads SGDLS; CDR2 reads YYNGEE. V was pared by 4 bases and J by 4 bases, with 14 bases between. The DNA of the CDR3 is TGTGCCAGCAGCCCAAGGGGGAGTGGAGAGACCCAGTACTTC. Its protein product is CASSPRGSGETQYF.

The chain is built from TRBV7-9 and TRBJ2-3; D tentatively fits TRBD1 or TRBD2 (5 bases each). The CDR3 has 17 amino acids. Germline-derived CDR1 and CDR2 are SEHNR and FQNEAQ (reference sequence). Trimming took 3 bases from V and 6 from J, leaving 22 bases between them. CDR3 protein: CASSFPISGVGPDTQYF. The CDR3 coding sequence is TGTGCCAGCAGCTTCCCCATAAGCGGAGTGGGGCCGGATACGCAGTATTTT. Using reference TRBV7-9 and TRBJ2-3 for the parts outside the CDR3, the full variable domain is DTGVSQNPRHKITKRGQNVTFRCDPISEHNRLYWYRQTLGQGPEFLTYFQNEAQLEKSRLLSDRFSAERPKGSFSTLEIQRTEQGDSAMYLCASSFPISGVGPDTQYFGPGTRLTVL.

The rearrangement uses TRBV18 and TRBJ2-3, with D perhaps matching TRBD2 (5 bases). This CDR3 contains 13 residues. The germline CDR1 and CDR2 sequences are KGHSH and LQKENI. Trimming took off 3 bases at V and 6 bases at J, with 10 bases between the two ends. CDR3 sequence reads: CASSPLWEDTQYF. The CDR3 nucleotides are TGTGCCAGCTCACCGTTGTGGGAGGATACGCAGTATTTT.

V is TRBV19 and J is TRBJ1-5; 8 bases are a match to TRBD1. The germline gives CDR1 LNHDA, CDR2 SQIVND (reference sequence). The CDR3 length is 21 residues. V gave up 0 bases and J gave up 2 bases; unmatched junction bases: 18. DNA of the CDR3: TGTGCCAGTAGTATAGAACTGGGGGGCAGGGGGCCAGGGATTGGCAATCAGCCCCAGCATTTT. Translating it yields CASSIELGGRGPGIGNQPQHF.

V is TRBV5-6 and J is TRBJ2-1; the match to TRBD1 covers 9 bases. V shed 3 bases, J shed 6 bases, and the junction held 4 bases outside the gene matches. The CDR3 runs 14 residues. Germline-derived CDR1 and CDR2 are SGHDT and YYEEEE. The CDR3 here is CASSSGTGINEQFF. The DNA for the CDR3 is TGTGCCAGCAGCTCCGGGACAGGGATCAATGAGCAGTTCTTC.

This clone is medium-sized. In DNA, the CDR3 is TGCGCCAGCAGCCAAGATGGCCCCGATGAGCAGTTCTTC. The encoded protein is CASSQDGPDEQFF. The chain is built from TRBV4-3 and TRBJ2-1; D is ambiguous. The CDR3 is 13 amino acids. Germline-derived CDR1 and CDR2 are LGHNA and YSLEER. V lost 0 bases, J lost 8 bases, and 8 bases lay in between.